A single sample is the source of the 3 T cell receptor beta chains below, sequenced in a study of blood T cell repertoires in COVID-19. Assay: immunoSEQ multiplex PCR; the TCRdb copy retains only in-frame clones and omits some. Found here are more than 13,000 clones, 85% to 90% of them singletons; the top ten hold 2.4%. The sequenced sample consisted of peripheral blood. Source of these receptors: a woman in her seventies in a cohort sampled during active or convalescent COVID-19.

V is TRBV6-2 or TRBV6-3 and J is TRBJ1-6, with TRBD1 as a possible D gene (6 bases). The CDR3 totals 17 residues. Trimming cost V 3 bases and J 8 bases, with 20 bases left between them. Germline V CDR1 and CDR2: MNHEY, SVGEGT. The CDR3 protein is CASSYPATGQKYSPLHF. The CDR3 nucleotides are TGTGCCAGCAGTTATCCGGCTACTGGACAGAAGTATTCACCCCTCCACTTT.

The chain couples TRBV15 to TRBJ1-6; 10 bases map to TRBD1. This CDR3 has 15 amino acids. Germline lookup yields CDR1 LNHNV and CDR2 YYDKDF (reference sequence). The V segment lost 3 bases and the J segment 7 bases; nucleotides outside the gene matches: 3. CDR3 nucleotide sequence: TGTGCCACCAGCAGCCGGGACAGGGGAAATTCACCCCTCCACTTT. It specifies CATSSRDRGNSPLHF.

The chain couples TRBV5-5 to TRBJ1-3; D is undetermined. V was trimmed by 4 bases and J by 0 bases, leaving 17 bases between them. This CDR3 contains 17 residues. CDR1 SGHKS and CDR2 YYEKEE come from the germline V gene (reference sequence). Written as DNA, the CDR3 is TGTGCCAGCAGCCCACGCTTGCCGGGGAGCTCTGGAAACACCATATATTTT. Protein product: CASSPRLPGSSGNTIYF.